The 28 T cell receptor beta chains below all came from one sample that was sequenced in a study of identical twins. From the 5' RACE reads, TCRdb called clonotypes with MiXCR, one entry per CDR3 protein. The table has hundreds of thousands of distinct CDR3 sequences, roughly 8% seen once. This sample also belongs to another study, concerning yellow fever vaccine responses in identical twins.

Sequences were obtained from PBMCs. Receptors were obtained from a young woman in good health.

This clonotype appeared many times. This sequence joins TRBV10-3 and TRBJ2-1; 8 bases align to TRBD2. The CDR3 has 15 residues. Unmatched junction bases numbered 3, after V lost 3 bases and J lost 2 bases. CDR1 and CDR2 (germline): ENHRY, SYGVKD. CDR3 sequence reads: CAISDSGNPYNEQFF. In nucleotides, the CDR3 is TGTGCCATCAGTGATAGCGGGAATCCCTACAATGAGCAGTTCTTC.

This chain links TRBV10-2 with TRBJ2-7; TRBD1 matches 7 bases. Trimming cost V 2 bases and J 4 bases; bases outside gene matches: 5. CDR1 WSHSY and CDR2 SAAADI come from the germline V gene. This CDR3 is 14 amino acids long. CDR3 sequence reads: CASSERIRGYEQYF. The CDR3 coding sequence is TGCGCCAGCAGTGAGAGAATCAGGGGGTACGAGCAGTACTTC.

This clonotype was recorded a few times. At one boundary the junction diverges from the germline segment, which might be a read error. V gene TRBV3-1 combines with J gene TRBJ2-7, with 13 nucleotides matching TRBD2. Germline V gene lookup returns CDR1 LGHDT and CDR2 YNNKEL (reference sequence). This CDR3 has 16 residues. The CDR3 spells CASGQGLAGISYEQYF. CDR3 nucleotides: TGTGCCAGCGGCCAGGGACTAGCGGGGATCTCCTACGAGCAGTACTTC.

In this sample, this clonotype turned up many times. For the CDR3, the DNA is TGTGCCAGCAGTCTCCTTCTGCGGGGGGGCCAAGAGACCCAGTACTTC. Translation gives CASSLLLRGGQETQYF. The chain employs TRBV28 and TRBJ2-5, with 9 bases fitting TRBD2. Germline loops: CDR1 MDHEN, CDR2 SYDVKM. The CDR3 is made up of 16 amino acids. The J segment lost 1 base and the V segment lost 5 bases, leaving 8 bases of the junction unmatched.

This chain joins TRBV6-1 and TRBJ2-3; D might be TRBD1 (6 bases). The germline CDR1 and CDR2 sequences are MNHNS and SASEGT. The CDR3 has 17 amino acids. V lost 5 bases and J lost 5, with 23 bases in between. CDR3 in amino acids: CASSPSPGHPRGDTQYF. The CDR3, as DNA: TGTGCCAGCAGTCCTTCACCGGGACACCCGAGAGGAGATACGCAGTATTTT.

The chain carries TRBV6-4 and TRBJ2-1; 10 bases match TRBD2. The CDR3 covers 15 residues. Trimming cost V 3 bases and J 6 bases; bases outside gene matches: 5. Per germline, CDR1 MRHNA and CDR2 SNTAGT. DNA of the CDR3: TGTGCCAGCAGTGAAATTAGCGGGAGGACCAATGAGCAGTTCTTC. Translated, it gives CASSEISGRTNEQFF.

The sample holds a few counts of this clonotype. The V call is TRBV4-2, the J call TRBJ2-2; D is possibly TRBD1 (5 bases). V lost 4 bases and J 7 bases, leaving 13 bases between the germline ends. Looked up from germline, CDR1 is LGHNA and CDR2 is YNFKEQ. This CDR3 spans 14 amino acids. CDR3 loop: CASSPGRWVGELFF. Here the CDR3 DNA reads TGTGCCAGCAGCCCAGGGCGGTGGGTCGGGGAGCTGTTTTTT.

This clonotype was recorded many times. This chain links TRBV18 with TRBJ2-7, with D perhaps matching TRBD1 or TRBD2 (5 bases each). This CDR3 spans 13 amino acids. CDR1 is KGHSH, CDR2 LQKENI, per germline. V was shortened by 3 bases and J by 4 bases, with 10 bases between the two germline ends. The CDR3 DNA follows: TGTGCCAGCTCACCGCCAGGGAGATACGAGCAGTACTTC. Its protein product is CASSPPGRYEQYF.

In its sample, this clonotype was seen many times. The CDR3 DNA is TGTGCCAGCAGTTTGGTAAGCGGCACTGAAGCTTTCTTT. It encodes CASSLVSGTEAFF. This chain uses TRBV12-3 or TRBV12-4 with TRBJ1-1, with D hard to call. V was shortened by 3 bases and J by 4 bases, with 9 bases between the two germline ends. This CDR3 comprises 13 residues.

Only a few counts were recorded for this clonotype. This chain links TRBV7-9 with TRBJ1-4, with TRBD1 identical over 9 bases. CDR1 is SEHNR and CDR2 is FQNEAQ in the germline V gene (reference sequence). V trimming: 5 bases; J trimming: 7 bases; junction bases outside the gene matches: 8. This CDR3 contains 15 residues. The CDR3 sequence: CASSAVGQGFEKLFF. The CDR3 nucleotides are TGTGCCAGCAGCGCCGTGGGACAGGGCTTTGAAAAACTGTTTTTT.

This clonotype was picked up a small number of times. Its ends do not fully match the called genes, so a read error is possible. The CDR3 sequence is CASSLNSLTGETQYF. The CDR3 DNA sequence: TGTGCTAGCAGCTTAAACAGCCTCACGGGCGAGACCCAGTACTTC. The chain combines TRBV7-7 with TRBJ2-5, with D unclear. This CDR3 spans 15 amino acids. The V gene's germline CDR1 is SSHAT and CDR2 FNYEAQ (reference sequence).

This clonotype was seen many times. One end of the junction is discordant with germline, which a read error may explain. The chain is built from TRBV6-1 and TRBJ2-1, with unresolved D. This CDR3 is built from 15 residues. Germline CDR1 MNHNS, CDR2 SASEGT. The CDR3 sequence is CAGSSRLGSYNEQFF. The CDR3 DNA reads TGTGCCGGCAGTAGCCGGCTAGGTTCATACAATGAGCAGTTCTTC.

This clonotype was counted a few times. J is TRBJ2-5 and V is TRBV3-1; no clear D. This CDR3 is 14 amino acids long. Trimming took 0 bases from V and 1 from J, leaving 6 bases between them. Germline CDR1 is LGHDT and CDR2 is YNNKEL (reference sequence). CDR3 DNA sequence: TGTGCCAGCAGCCAAGATCAGGTCCAAGAGACCCAGTACTTC. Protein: CASSQDQVQETQYF.

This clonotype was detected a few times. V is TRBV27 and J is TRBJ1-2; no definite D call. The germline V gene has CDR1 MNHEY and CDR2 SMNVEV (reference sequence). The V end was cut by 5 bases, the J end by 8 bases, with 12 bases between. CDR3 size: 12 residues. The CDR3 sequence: CASSTLDSGYTF. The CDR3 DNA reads TGTGCCAGCAGTACCCTAGACTCCGGCTACACCTTC.

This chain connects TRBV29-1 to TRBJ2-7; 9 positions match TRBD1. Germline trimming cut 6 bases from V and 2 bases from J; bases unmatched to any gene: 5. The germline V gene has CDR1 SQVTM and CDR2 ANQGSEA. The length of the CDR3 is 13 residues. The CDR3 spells CSVRWTGAYEQYF. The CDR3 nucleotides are TGCAGCGTGAGATGGACAGGGGCCTACGAGCAGTACTTC.

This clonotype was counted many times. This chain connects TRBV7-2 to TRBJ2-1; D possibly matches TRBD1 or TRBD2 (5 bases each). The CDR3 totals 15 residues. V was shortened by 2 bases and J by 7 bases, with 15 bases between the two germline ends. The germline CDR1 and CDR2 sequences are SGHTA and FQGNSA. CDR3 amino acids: CASSLSGPNRNEQFF. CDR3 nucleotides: TGTGCCAGCAGCTTAAGCGGCCCCAACAGGAATGAGCAGTTCTTC.

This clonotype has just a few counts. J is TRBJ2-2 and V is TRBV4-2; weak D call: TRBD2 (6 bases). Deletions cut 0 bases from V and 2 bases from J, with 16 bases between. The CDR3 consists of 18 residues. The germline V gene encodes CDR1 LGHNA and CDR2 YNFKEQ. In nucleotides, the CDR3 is TGTGCCAGCAGCCAAGACCCCATCGGGGGAGTAAACACCGGGGAGCTGTTTTTT. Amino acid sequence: CASSQDPIGGVNTGELFF.

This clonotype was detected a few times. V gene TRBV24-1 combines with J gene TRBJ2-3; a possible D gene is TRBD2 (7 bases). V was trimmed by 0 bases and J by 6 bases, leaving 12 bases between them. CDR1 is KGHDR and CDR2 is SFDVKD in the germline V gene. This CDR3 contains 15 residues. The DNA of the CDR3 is TGTGCCACCAGTGATTTGGCCAGGGGAGGGGATACGCAGTATTTT. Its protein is CATSDLARGGDTQYF.

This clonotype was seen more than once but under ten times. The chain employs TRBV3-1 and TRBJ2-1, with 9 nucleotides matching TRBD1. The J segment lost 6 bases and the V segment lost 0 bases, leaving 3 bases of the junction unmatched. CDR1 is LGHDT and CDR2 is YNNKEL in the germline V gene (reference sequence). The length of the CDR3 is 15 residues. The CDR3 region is CASSQEVTGGNEQFF. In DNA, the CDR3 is TGTGCCAGCAGCCAAGAGGTGACAGGGGGCAATGAGCAGTTCTTC.

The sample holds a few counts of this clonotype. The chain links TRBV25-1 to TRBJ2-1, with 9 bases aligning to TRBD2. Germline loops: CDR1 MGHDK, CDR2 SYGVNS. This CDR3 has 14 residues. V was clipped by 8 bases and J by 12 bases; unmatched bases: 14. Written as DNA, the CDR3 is TGTGCCAGCTGTCCCCGGCTAGCGGGAAAACGGCAGTTCTTC. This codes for CASCPRLAGKRQFF. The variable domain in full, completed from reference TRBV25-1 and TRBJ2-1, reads EADIYQTPRYLVIGTGKKITLECSQTMGHDKMYWYQQDPGMELHLIHYSYGVNSTEKGDLSSESTVSRIRTEHFPLTLESARPSHTSQYLCASCPRLAGKRQFFGPGTRLTVL.

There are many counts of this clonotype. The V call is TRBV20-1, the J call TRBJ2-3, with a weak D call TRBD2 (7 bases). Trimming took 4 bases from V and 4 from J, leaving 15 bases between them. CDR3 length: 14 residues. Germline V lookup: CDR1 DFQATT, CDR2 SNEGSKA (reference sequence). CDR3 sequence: CSATRGTIADTQYF. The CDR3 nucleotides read TGCAGTGCTACGCGGGGGACAATCGCAGATACGCAGTATTTT.

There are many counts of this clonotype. In DNA form, the CDR3 reads TGCGCCAGCCTTGAGCGGAACACCGGGGAGCTGTTTTTT. Translating gives CASLERNTGELFF. The rearrangement links TRBV5-1 to TRBJ2-2; D remains ambiguous. V lost 7 bases, J lost 1 base, and 8 bases lay in between. The CDR3 consists of 13 residues. Looked up from germline, CDR1 is SGHRS and CDR2 is YFSETQ.

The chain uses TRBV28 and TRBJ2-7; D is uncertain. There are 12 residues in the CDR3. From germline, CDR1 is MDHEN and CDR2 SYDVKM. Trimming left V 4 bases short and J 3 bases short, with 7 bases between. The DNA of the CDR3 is TGTGCCAGCAGTTCTACCTACTACGAGCAGTACTTC. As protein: CASSSTYYEQYF.

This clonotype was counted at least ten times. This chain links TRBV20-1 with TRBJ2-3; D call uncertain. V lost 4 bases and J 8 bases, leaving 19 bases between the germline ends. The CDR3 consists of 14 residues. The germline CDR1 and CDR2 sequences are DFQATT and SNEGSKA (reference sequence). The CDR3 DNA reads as TGCAGTGCTATTTACCCGGGCCAATTAGGTACGCAGTATTTT. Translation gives CSAIYPGQLGTQYF.

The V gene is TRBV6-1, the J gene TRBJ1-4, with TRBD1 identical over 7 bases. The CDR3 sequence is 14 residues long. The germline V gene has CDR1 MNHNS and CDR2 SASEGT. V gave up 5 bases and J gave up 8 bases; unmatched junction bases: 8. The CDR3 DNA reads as TGTGCCAGCAGTAGGTCCGGGACAGACGAAAAACTGTTTTTT. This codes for CASSRSGTDEKLFF.

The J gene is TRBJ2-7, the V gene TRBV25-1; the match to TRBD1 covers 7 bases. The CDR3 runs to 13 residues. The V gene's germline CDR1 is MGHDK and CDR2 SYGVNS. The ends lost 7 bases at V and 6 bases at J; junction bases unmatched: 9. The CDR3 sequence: CASMRRGLFEQYF. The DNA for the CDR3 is TGTGCCAGCATGAGAAGGGGGCTATTCGAGCAGTACTTC.

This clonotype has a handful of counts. CDR3 sequence (DNA): TGTGCCAGCAGCCCCAAGTCGGCTACCAGGGGAGGGGAGACCCAGTACTTC. It codes for CASSPKSATRGGETQYF. The genes are TRBV7-9 and TRBJ2-5; maybe TRBD2 (7 bases). The CDR3 is made up of 17 amino acids. Germline V gene sequence: CDR1 SEHNR, CDR2 FQNEAQ (reference sequence). The V end was cut by 5 bases, the J end by 5 bases, with 24 bases between.

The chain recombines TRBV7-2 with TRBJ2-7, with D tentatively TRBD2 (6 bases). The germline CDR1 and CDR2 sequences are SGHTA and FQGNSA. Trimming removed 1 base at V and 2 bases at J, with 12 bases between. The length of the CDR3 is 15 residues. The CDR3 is CASSLELAVTYEQYF. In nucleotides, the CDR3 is TGTGCCAGCAGCTTAGAGTTAGCGGTAACCTACGAGCAGTACTTC.